This T cell receptor beta chain came from a study of tumor-infiltrating lymphocytes in oesophageal squamous cell carcinoma. The CDR3 extends over 17 amino acids. V lost 2 bases and J lost 4; bases outside the gene matches: 9. Looked up from germline, CDR1 is MDHEN and CDR2 is SYDVKM. TCRdb used MiXCR to reprocess the PCR reads, holding one entry per CDR3 protein. The sample includes approximately 21,000 distinct CDR3 sequences, 35% to 40% seen only once; the top ten take over 35%. The rearrangement uses TRBV28 and TRBJ2-5; TRBD2 aligns across 11 bases. The receptor comes from a male donor with esophageal squamous cell carcinoma. The sequencing sample was made of esophageal tumor tissue. The CDR3 bases are TGTGCCAGCAGTTTAACCTTACTAGCGGGAGATTCAGAGACCCAGTACTTC. It specifies CASSLTLLAGDSETQYF.